This T cell receptor (beta chain) was profiled in a study of T cell responses to AZD1222 COVID-19 vaccine. Using immunoSEQ multiplex PCR, the repertoire was profiled, and TCRdb retains in-frame clones only, with some absent. This table has around 120,000 clones, more than 85% appearing once. Germline V gene sequence: CDR1 GTSNPN, CDR2 SVGIG (reference sequence). Trimming stripped 3 bases from V and 6 bases from J, with 17 bases between. This CDR3 has 14 amino acids. Study-wide points: Sampling captured repertoires only after the peak T cell response.

Concerning this clone: The antigen is undetermined.

The source material was peripheral blood, sampled on day 0 of AZD1222 vaccination. This sequence originates from an adult in good health. The gene calls are TRBV30 and TRBJ2-5; possibly TRBD2 for D (5 bases). The CDR3 sequence is CAWSRGSGAKTQYF. The CDR3 DNA is TGTGCCTGGAGCCGCGGCAGCGGCGCGAAGACCCAGTACTTC.